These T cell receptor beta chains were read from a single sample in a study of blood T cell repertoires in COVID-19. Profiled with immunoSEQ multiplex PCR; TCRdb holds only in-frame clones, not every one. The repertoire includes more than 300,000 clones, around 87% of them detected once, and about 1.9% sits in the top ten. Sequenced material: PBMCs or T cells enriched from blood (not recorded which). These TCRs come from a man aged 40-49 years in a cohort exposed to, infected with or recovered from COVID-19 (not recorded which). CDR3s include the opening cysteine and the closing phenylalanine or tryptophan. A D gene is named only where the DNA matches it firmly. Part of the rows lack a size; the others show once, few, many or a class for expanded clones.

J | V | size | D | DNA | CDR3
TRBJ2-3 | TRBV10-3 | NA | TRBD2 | TGTGCCATCAGTGAGTGGGGGGGAGGGCCAGATACGCAGTATTTT | CAISEWGGGPDTQYF
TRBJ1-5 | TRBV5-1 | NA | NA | TGCGCCAGCAGCTTGGAACAGTCCGATCAGCCCCAGCATTTT | CASSLEQSDQPQHF
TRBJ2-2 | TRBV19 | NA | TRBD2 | TGTGCCAGTAGTATACAAAGCGGGACTAACACCGGGGAGCTGTTTTTT | CASSIQSGTNTGELFF
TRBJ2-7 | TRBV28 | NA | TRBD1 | TGTGCCAGCAGTTTTGAGGGCTACAGGGGGGAGCTTGGGCAGTACTTC | CASSFEGYRGELGQYF
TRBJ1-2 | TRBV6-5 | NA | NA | TGTGCCAGCAGACGAACAGCAGGCAATGGCTACACCTTC | CASRRTAGNGYTF
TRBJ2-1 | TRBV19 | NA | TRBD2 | TGTGCCAGTAGTTCCGCTAGCGGGAGGAGGGATGAGCAGTTCTTC | CASSSASGRRDEQFF
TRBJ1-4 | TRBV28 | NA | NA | TGTGCCAGCAGTCCCGACAGCCTTGATGAAAAACTGTTTTTT | CASSPDSLDEKLFF
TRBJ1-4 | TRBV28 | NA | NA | TGTGCCAGCAGTTTCCTACGTGGAAAACTGTTTTTT | CASSFLRGKLFF
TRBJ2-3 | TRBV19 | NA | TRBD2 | TGTGCCAGTAAACTAGCGGGAGCAGATACGCAGTATTTT | CASKLAGADTQYF
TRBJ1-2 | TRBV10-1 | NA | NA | TGCGCCAGCAGTGAGAGTCTAATCTATGGCTACACCTTC | CASSESLIYGYTF
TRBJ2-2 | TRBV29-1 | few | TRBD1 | TGCAGCGTCTCCAGCCCGGGACAGGAGAACACCGGGGAGCTGTTTTTT | CSVSSPGQENTGELFF